These T cell receptor beta chains were read from a single sample in a study of CD8 T cell repertoires and HIV-1 epitope variants. No antigen has been identified for these receptors. Sequenced by immunoSEQ multiplex PCR; TCRdb stores in-frame clones only, minus some. The repertoire holds a few thousand clones, with more than 60% as singletons. Source material: cultured CD8+ T cells derived from PBMCs. These receptors came from a male donor with HIV. The CDR3 runs from the conserved cysteine through the conserved F or W. The D gene is left open where the match is weak. The size of a clone is reported for some rows only, either as once, few or many, or as a class for expanded clones.

V gene: TRBV7-6
clone size: -
D gene: TRBD1
J gene: TRBJ2-1
CDR3 protein: CASSLGSPGGADEQFF
CDR3 DNA: TGTGCCAGCAGCTTAGGTTCGCCAGGGGGCGCGGATGAGCAGTTCTTC

V gene: TRBV5-5
clone size: few
D gene: TRBD1
J gene: TRBJ1-4
CDR3 protein: CASSPDRVPNEKLFF
CDR3 DNA: TGTGCCAGCAGCCCGGACAGGGTACCTAATGAAAAACTGTTTTTT

V gene: TRBV7-2
clone size: -
D gene: -
J gene: TRBJ2-7
CDR3 protein: CASSQELGQGVPYEQYF
CDR3 DNA: TGCGCCAGCAGCCAAGAATTGGGCCAGGGCGTACCCTACGAGCAGTACTTC

V gene: TRBV9
clone size: -
D gene: TRBD2
J gene: TRBJ2-1
CDR3 protein: CASSVGTSHDNEQFF
CDR3 DNA: TGTGCCAGCAGCGTAGGGACTAGCCATGACAATGAGCAGTTCTTC

V gene: TRBV7-2
clone size: -
D gene: -
J gene: TRBJ2-1
CDR3 protein: CASSLDFGGYNEQFF
CDR3 DNA: TGTGCCAGCAGCTTAGATTTCGGAGGATACAATGAGCAGTTCTTC

V gene: TRBV28
clone size: -
D gene: -
J gene: TRBJ2-7
CDR3 protein: CASTLGGTGTYEQYF
CDR3 DNA: TGTGCCAGCACCTTGGGGGGGACAGGAACTTACGAGCAGTACTTC

V gene: TRBV2
clone size: -
D gene: -
J gene: TRBJ2-1
CDR3 protein: CASSEGAGANEQFF
CDR3 DNA: TGTGCCAGCAGTGAAGGTGCAGGGGCGAATGAGCAGTTCTTC

V gene: TRBV10-3
clone size: few
D gene: -
J gene: TRBJ1-2
CDR3 protein: CAISGGLDGGYGYTF
CDR3 DNA: TGTGCCATCAGTGGGGGCCTGGATGGAGGCTATGGCTACACCTTC

V gene: TRBV10-1
clone size: -
D gene: -
J gene: TRBJ1-1
CDR3 protein: CASSEAWVRPTRRPWTEAFF
CDR3 DNA: TGCGCCAGCAGTGAGGCCTGGGTCCGCCCCACAAGACGCCCCTGGACTGAAGCTTTCTTT

V gene: TRBV11-2
clone size: -
D gene: TRBD1
J gene: TRBJ2-1
CDR3 protein: CASSSTQGQGYGEQFF
CDR3 DNA: TGTGCCAGCAGCTCGACCCAGGGACAGGGTTATGGTGAGCAGTTCTTC

V gene: TRBV6-5
clone size: -
D gene: -
J gene: TRBJ2-7
CDR3 protein: CASSRGISGEQYF
CDR3 DNA: TGTGCCAGCAGCCGCGGGATCTCGGGCGAGCAGTACTTC

V gene: TRBV27
clone size: few
D gene: -
J gene: TRBJ1-4
CDR3 protein: CASAFRGLGRANEKLFF
CDR3 DNA: TGTGCCAGCGCCTTTAGAGGGTTGGGACGGGCTAATGAAAAACTGTTTTTT

V gene: TRBV10-3
clone size: -
D gene: TRBD1
J gene: TRBJ1-6
CDR3 protein: CAISDRAEGQGNSPLHF
CDR3 DNA: TGTGCCATCAGTGACCGGGCAGAAGGACAGGGGAATTCACCCCTCCACTTT

V gene: TRBV21-1
clone size: -
D gene: -
J gene: TRBJ1-1
CDR3 protein: CASSERTEAFF
CDR3 DNA: TGTGCCAGCAGCGAAAGGACTGAAGCTTTCTTT

V gene: TRBV27
clone size: -
D gene: -
J gene: TRBJ2-2
CDR3 protein: CASRVGTGELFF
CDR3 DNA: TGTGCCAGCAGGGTCGGGACCGGGGAGCTGTTTTTT

V gene: TRBV10-2
clone size: -
D gene: -
J gene: TRBJ2-7
CDR3 protein: CASSEFSYEQYF
CDR3 DNA: TGCGCCAGCAGTGAGTTCAGCTACGAGCAGTACTTC

V gene: TRBV15
clone size: -
D gene: -
J gene: TRBJ2-1
CDR3 protein: CATSNLRDVGRRTFNEQFF
CDR3 DNA: TGTGCCACCAGCAATCTCAGAGATGTCGGCAGGAGGACCTTCAATGAGCAGTTCTTC

V gene: TRBV9
clone size: -
D gene: -
J gene: TRBJ1-4
CDR3 protein: CASSGTGTGNEKLFF
CDR3 DNA: TGTGCCAGCAGCGGCACCGGGACTGGTAATGAAAAACTGTTTTTT

V gene: TRBV28
clone size: -
D gene: TRBD2
J gene: TRBJ2-7
CDR3 protein: CASRGLASLYEQYF
CDR3 DNA: TGTGCCAGCAGGGGACTAGCGTCCCTCTACGAGCAGTACTTC

V gene: TRBV6-5
clone size: -
D gene: -
J gene: TRBJ1-1
CDR3 protein: CASSSSSGNTEAFF
CDR3 DNA: TGTGCCAGCAGTTCCTCTAGCGGGAACACTGAAGCTTTCTTT

V gene: TRBV13
clone size: -
D gene: -
J gene: TRBJ2-7
CDR3 protein: CASSLGPTGTASYEQYF
CDR3 DNA: TGTGCCAGCAGCTTAGGACCTACCGGGACGGCATCTTACGAGCAGTACTTC

V gene: TRBV10-3
clone size: -
D gene: TRBD1
J gene: TRBJ2-3
CDR3 protein: CAISETGQGADTQYF
CDR3 DNA: TGTGCCATCAGTGAGACGGGACAGGGGGCAGATACGCAGTATTTT

V gene: TRBV11-2
clone size: -
D gene: TRBD2
J gene: TRBJ2-1
CDR3 protein: CASSPSTSGSPEQFF
CDR3 DNA: TGTGCCAGCAGCCCATCGACTAGCGGGAGTCCCGAGCAGTTCTTC

V gene: TRBV5-6
clone size: once
D gene: TRBD2
J gene: TRBJ2-1
CDR3 protein: CASSQREVSYNEQFF
CDR3 DNA: TGTGCCAGCAGTCAGCGGGAGGTCTCCTACAATGAGCAGTTCTTC

V gene: TRBV7-9
clone size: -
D gene: -
J gene: TRBJ1-1
CDR3 protein: CASGPNTAGPNTEAFF
CDR3 DNA: TGTGCCAGCGGACCGAACACGGCAGGACCGAACACTGAAGCTTTCTTT

V gene: TRBV19
clone size: -
D gene: TRBD2
J gene: TRBJ2-1
CDR3 protein: CASSRGTSGGGYNEQFF
CDR3 DNA: TGTGCCAGTAGTCGCGGGACTAGCGGGGGGGGCTACAATGAGCAGTTCTTC

V gene: TRBV4-1
clone size: once
D gene: -
J gene: TRBJ2-7
CDR3 protein: CASSQDFAASREQYF
CDR3 DNA: TGCGCCAGCAGCCAAGATTTCGCGGCCTCTAGGGAGCAGTACTTC

V gene: TRBV6-5
clone size: few
D gene: TRBD1
J gene: TRBJ1-5
CDR3 protein: CASRSGQGKQPQHF
CDR3 DNA: TGTGCCAGCAGATCCGGACAGGGAAAACAGCCCCAGCATTTT

V gene: TRBV6-5
clone size: -
D gene: -
J gene: TRBJ2-7
CDR3 protein: CASSDQGSSYEQYF
CDR3 DNA: TGTGCCAGCAGTGATCAGGGAAGCTCCTACGAGCAGTACTTC

V gene: TRBV9
clone size: -
D gene: -
J gene: TRBJ1-1
CDR3 protein: CASSVDGNTEAFF
CDR3 DNA: TGTGCCAGCAGCGTTGACGGAAACACTGAAGCTTTCTTT

V gene: TRBV19
clone size: few
D gene: -
J gene: TRBJ2-7
CDR3 protein: CASKPSRQSYEQYF
CDR3 DNA: TGTGCCAGTAAACCGTCGAGGCAGTCCTACGAGCAGTACTTC

V gene: TRBV10-2
clone size: -
D gene: TRBD2
J gene: TRBJ2-3
CDR3 protein: CASSPSGRSKDTQYF
CDR3 DNA: TGCGCCAGCAGTCCTAGCGGGAGGTCAAAAGATACGCAGTATTTT

V gene: TRBV4-1
clone size: -
D gene: -
J gene: TRBJ1-2
CDR3 protein: CASSPEPWGASYGYTF
CDR3 DNA: TGCGCCAGCAGCCCCGAGCCTTGGGGGGCAAGCTATGGCTACACCTTC